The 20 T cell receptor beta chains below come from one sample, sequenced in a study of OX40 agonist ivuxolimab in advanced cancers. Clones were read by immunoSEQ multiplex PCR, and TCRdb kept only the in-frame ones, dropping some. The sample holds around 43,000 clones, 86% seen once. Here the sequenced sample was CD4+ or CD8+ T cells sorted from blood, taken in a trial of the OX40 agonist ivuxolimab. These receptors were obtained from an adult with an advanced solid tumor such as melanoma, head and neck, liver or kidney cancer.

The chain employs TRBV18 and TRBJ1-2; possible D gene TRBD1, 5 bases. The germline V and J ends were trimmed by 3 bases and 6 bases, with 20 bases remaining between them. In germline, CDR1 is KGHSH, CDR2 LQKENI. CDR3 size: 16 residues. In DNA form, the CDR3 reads TGTGCCAGCTCACCTTCGACAGTAGGAGAAATAAATGGCTACACCTTC. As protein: CASSPSTVGEINGYTF.

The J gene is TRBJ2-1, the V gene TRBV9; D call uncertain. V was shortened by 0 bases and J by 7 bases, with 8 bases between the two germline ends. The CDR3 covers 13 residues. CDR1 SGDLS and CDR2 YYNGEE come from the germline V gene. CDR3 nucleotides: TGTGCCAGCAGCGTAGAAACGTCGAATGAGCAGTTCTTC. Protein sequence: CASSVETSNEQFF.

The CDR3 region is CASSSGGAEQFF. CDR3 coding DNA: TGTGCCAGCAGCTCCGGTGGGGCTGAGCAGTTCTTC. The chain carries TRBV7-3 and TRBJ2-1; tentative D call: TRBD1 (5 bases). This CDR3 region has 12 residues. V shed 4 bases and J shed 9 bases, with 10 bases lying between them. The V gene's germline CDR1 is SGHTA and CDR2 FQGTGA.

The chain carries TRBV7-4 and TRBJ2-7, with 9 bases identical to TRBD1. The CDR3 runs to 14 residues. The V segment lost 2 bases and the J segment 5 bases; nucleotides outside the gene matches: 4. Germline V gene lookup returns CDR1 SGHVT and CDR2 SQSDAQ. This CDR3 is CASSLRDRDHEQYF. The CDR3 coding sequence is TGTGCCAGCAGCTTAAGGGACAGGGATCACGAGCAGTACTTC.

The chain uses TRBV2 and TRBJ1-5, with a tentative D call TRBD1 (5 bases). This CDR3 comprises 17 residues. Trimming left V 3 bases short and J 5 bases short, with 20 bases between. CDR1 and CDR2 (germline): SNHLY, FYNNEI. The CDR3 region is CASSDETTFSGHQPQHF. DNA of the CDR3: TGTGCCAGCAGTGACGAGACCACTTTCTCGGGGCATCAGCCCCAGCATTTT.

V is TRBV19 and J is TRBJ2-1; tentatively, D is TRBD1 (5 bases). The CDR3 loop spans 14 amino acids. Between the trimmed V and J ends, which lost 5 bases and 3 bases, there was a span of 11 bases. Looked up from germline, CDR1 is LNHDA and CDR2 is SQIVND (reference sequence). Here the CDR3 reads CASSSRAHYNEQFF. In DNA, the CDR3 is TGTGCCAGTAGTTCCAGGGCCCACTACAATGAGCAGTTCTTC.

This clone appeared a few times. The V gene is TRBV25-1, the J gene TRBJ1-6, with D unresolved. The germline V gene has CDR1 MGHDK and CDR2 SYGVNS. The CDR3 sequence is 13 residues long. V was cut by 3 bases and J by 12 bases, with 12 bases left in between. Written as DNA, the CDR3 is TGTGCCAGCAGTGAGGGGATCTTGGTACCCCTCCACTTT. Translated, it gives CASSEGILVPLHF.

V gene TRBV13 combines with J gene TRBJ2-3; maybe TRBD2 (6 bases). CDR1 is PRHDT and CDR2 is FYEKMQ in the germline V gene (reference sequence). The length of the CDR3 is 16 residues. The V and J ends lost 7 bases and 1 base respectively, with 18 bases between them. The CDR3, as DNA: TGTGCCAGCACACAAGGCCGGGACTTCGGCACAGATACGCAGTATTTT. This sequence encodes CASTQGRDFGTDTQYF.

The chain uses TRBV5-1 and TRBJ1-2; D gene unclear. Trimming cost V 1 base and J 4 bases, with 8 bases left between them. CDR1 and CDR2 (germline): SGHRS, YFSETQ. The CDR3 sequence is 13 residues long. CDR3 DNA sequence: TGCGCCAGCAGCTTGAGTACAGCCTATGGCTACACCTTC. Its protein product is CASSLSTAYGYTF.

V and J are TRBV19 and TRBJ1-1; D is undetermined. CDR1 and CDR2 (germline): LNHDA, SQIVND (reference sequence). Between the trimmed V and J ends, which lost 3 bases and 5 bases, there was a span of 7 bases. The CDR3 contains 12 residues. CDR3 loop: CASSIWRTEAFF. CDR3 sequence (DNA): TGTGCCAGTAGTATTTGGCGGACTGAAGCTTTCTTT.

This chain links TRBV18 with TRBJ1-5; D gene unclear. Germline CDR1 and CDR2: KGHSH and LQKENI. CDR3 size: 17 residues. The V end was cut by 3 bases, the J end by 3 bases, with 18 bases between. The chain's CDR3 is CASSPRESDGHNQPQHF. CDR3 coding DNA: TGTGCCAGCTCACCCCGGGAATCCGACGGGCACAATCAGCCCCAGCATTTT.

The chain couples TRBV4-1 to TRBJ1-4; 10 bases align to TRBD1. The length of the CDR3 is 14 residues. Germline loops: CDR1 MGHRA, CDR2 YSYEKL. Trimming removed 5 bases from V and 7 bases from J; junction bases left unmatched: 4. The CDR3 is CASSVTGGSEKLFF. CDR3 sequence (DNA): TGCGCCAGCAGCGTGACAGGGGGCTCTGAAAAACTGTTTTTT.

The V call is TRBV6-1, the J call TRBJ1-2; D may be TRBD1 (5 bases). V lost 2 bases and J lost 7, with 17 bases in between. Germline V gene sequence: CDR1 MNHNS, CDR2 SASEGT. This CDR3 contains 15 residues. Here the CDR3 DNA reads TGTGCCAGCAGTGAACTTTGGGCGGGGGAAATTGGCTACACCTTC. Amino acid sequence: CASSELWAGEIGYTF.

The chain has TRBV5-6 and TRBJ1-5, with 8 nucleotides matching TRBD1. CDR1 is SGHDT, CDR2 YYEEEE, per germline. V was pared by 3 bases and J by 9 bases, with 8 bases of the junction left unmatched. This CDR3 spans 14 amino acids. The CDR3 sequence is CASSYRTGIGPQHF. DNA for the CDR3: TGTGCCAGCAGCTACCGGACAGGGATAGGGCCCCAGCATTTT.

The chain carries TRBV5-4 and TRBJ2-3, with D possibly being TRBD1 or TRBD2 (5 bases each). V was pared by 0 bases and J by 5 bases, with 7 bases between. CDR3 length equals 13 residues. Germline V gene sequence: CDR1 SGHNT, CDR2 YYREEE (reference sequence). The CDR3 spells CASSLGGEDTQYF. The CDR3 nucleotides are TGTGCCAGCAGCTTGGGAGGGGAAGATACGCAGTATTTT.

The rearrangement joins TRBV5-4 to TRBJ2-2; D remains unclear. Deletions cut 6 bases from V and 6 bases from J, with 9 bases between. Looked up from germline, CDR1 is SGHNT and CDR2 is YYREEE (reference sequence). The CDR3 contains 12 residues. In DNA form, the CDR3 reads TGTGCCAGCATCCACCCAGCCGGGGAGCTGTTTTTT. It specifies CASIHPAGELFF.

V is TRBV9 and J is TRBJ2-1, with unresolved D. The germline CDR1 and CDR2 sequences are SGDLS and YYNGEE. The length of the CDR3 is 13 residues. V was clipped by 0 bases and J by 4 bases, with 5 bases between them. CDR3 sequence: CASSVDGYNEQFF. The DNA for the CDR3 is TGTGCCAGCAGCGTAGATGGATACAATGAGCAGTTCTTC.

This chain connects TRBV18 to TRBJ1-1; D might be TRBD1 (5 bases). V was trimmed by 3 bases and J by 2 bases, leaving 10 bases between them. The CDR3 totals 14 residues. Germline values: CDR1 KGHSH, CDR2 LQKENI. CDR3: CASSPRDGNTEAFF. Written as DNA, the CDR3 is TGTGCCAGCTCACCCCGGGACGGAAACACTGAAGCTTTCTTT.

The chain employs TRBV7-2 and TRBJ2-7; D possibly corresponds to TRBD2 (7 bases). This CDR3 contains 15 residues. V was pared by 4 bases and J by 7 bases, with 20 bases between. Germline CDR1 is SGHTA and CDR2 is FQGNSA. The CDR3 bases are TGTGCCAGCAGCTCCCCTAGTGGGGGGGCGTGGGAGCAGTACTTC. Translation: CASSSPSGGAWEQYF.

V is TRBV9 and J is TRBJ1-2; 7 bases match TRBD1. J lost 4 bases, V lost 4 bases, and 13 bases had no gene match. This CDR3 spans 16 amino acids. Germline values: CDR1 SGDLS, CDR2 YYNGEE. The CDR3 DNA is TGTGCCAGCAGCCCCCAGGAGGGGGCGACTGGCTATGGCTACACCTTC. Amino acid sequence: CASSPQEGATGYGYTF.